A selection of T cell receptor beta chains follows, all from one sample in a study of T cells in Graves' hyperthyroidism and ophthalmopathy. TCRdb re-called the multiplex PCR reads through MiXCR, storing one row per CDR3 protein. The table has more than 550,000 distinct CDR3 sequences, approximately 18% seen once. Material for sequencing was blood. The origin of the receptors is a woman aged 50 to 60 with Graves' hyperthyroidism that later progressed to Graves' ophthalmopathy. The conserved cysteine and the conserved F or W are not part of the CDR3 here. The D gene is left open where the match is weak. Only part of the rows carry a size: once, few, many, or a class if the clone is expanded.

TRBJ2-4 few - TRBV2 ASGQPMNIQY
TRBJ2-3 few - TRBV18 ASSPRQSTSTDTQY
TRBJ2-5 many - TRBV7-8 ASSRERWGETQY
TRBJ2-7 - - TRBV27 ASSSLDYEQY
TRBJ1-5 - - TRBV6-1 ASSPDSFRPADQPQH
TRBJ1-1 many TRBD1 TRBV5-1 ASSPGTGRMNTEAF
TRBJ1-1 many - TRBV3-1 ASSQDLGENTEAF
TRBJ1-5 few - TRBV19 ASSARYGNQPQH
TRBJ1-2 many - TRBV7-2 ASSLTVANYGYT
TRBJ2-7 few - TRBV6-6 ASSYSRTGTYEQY
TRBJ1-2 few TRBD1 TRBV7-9 ASSFLSGGQGGYGYT
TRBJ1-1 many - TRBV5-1 ASSLDIRNTEAF
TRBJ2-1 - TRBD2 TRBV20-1 SARLTPGLAGGPYNEQF
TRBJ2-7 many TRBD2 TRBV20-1 SARGDVSGVYEQY
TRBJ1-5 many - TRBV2 ASSGIPQPQH
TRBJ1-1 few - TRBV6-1 ASSPNGFNTEAF
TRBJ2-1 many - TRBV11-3 ASSLGRVPYNEQF
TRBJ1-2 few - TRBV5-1 ASSRTVSNYGYT
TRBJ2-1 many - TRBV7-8 ASSLARTGGSEQF
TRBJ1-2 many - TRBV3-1 ASSQDIGYGYT
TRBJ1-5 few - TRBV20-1 SARVGRDQPQH
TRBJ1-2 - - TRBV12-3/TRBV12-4 ATDYNYGYT
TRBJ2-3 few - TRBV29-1 SVEGDADTQY
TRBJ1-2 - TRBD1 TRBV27 ASSQTRNRGSNYGYT
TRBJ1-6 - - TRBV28 ASSFGGRALH
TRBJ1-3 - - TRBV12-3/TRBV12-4 ASSYTGGGGNTIY
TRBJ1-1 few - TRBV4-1 ASSQDPRGVSTEAF
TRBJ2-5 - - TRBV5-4 ASNPGTLQETQY
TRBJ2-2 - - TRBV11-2 AMVRESTGELF
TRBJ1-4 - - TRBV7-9 ASSEDVATNEELF
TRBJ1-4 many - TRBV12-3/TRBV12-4 ASSFNGQFEKLF
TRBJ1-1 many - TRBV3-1 ASSQDRINEAF
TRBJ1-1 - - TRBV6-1 ASNLGVRTEAF
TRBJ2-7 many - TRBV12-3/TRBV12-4 ASSSGTEGYEQY
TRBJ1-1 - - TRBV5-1 ASSLASDEAF
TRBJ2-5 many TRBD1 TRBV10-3 AISVEGTGGRETQY
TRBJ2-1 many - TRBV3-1 ASSQGSGPMGEQF
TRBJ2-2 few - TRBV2 ASMVGQAAGGELF